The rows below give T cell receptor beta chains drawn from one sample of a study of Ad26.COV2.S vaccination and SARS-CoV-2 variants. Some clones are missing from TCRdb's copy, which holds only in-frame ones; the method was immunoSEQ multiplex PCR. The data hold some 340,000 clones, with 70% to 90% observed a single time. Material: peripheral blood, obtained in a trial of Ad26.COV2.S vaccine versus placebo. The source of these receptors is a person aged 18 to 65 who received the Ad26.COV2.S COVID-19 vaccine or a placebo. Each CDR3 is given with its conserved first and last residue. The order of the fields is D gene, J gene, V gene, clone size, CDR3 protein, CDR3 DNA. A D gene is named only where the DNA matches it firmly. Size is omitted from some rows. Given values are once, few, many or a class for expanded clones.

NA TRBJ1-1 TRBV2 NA CASNIGRAAINTEAFF TGTGCCAGCAACATTGGGAGGGCAGCCATCAACACTGAAGCTTTCTTT
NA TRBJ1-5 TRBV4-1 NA CASSQEGWSNQPQHF TGCGCCAGCAGCCAAGAAGGGTGGAGCAATCAGCCCCAGCATTTT
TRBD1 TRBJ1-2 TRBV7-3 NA CASSRGQGVDGYTF TGTGCCAGCAGCCGCGGACAGGGGGTAGATGGCTACACCTTC
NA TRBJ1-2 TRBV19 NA CASSPQGYYGYTF TGTGCCAGTAGTCCTCAGGGGTACTATGGCTACACCTTC
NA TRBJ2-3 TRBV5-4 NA CASSLSGTDTQYF TGTGCCAGCAGCTTGTCCGGCACAGATACGCAGTATTTT
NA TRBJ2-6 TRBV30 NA CAWSDSASYSGANVLTF TGTGCCTGGAGCGACAGCGCTTCCTACTCTGGGGCCAACGTCCTGACTTTC
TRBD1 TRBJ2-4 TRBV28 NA CASSRGQGLDIQYF TGTGCCAGCAGTCGAGGACAGGGTTTGGACATTCAGTACTTC
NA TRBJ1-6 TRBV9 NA CASSEPNSPLHF TGTGCCAGCAGCGAGCCCAATTCACCCCTCCACTTT
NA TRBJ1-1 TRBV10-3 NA CAISESLGNTEAFF TGTGCCATCAGTGAGTCGCTAGGGAACACTGAAGCTTTCTTT
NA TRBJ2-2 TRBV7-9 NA CASGRNTGELFF TGTGCCAGCGGCAGGAACACCGGGGAGCTGTTTTTT
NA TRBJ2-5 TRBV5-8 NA CASSLGTETQYF TGTGCCAGCAGCTTGGGAACGGAGACCCAGTACTTC
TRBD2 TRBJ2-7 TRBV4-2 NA CASSHGLAGGASSYEQYF TGTGCCAGCAGTCACGGACTAGCGGGGGGAGCTTCTTCCTACGAGCAGTACTTC
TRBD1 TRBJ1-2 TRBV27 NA CASSFPTDRAANYGYTF TGTGCCAGCAGTTTTCCGACAGACAGGGCGGCTAACTATGGCTACACCTTC
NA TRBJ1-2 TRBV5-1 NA CASSFSSGRTAGYGYTF TGCGCCAGCAGCTTTTCTTCCGGTCGTACGGCCGGCTATGGCTACACCTTC
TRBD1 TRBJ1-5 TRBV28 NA CASAGTGGRQPQHF TGTGCCTCCGCTGGGACAGGGGGCAGGCAGCCCCAGCATTTT
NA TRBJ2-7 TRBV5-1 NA CASSLPGGPYEQYF TGCGCCAGCAGCTTGCCCGGGGGGCCCTACGAGCAGTACTTC
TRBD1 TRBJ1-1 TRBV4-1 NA CASSLQGRLEAFF TGCGCCAGCAGCCTACAGGGGAGACTTGAAGCTTTCTTT
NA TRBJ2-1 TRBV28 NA CASRLRGYNEQFF TGTGCCAGCAGGCTTAGGGGGTACAATGAGCAGTTCTTC
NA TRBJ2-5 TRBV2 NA CASGREARETQYF TGTGCCAGCGGCCGAGAGGCGAGAGAGACCCAGTACTTC
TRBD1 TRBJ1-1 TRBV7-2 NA CASSLDRGTYAFF TGTGCCAGCAGCTTAGACAGGGGAACCTACGCTTTCTTT
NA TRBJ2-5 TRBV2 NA CASGTSKPETQYF TGTGCCAGTGGGACTTCAAAACCAGAGACCCAGTACTTC
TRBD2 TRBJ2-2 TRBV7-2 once CASSFAGGPDTGELFF TGTGCCAGCAGCTTTGCGGGGGGGCCAGACACCGGGGAGCTGTTTTTT
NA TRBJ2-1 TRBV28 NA CAILSLGPLNSYNEQFF TGTGCCATCCTTTCCTTGGGACCTCTAAACTCCTACAATGAGCAGTTCTTC
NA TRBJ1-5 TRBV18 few CASSPLDKGRGSQHF TGTGCCAGCTCACCCCTCGATAAAGGAAGGGGATCCCAGCATTTT
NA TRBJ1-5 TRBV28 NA CASRDYSNQPQHF TGTGCCAGCAGGGATTATAGCAATCAGCCCCAGCATTTT
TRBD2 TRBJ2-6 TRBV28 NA CASSFGLAGATVSGANVLTF TGTGCCAGCAGCTTCGGACTAGCGGGGGCTACCGTCTCTGGGGCCAACGTCCTGACTTTC
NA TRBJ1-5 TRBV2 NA CASKGQSNQPQHF TGTGCCAGCAAAGGCCAGAGCAATCAGCCCCAGCATTTT
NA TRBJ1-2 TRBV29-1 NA CSVEARERHGYTF TGCAGCGTTGAGGCCAGGGAGAGACATGGCTACACCTTC
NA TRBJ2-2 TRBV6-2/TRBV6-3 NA CASSYLGTGELFF TGTGCCAGCAGTTACCTGGGTACCGGGGAGCTGTTTTTT
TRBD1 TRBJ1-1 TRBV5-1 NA CASSTGTGDTEAFF TGCGCCAGCAGCACCGGGACAGGGGACACTGAAGCTTTCTTT
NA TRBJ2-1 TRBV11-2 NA CASSYYAGGDSNEQFF TGTGCCAGCAGTTACTACGCCGGGGGGGACAGCAATGAGCAGTTCTTC
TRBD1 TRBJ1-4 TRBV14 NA CASSQDPDRGEEKLFF TGTGCCAGCAGCCAAGATCCTGACAGGGGAGAGGAAAAACTGTTTTTT
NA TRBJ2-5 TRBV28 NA CASSFPVTSKETQYF TGTGCCAGCAGTTTCCCTGTGACATCGAAAGAGACCCAGTACTTC
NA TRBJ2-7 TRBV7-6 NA CASSLVLDELGKRF TGTGCCAGCAGCTTAGTTCTGGACGAGCTGGGGAAAAGGTTC
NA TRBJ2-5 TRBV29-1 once CSVRFRGPETQYF TGCAGCGTTCGCTTTCGGGGGCCAGAGACCCAGTACTTC
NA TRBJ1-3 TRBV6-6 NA CASSYSVTGNTIYF TGTGCCAGCAGTTACTCGGTGACTGGAAACACCATATATTTT
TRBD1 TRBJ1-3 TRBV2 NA CASSDSTGGLGNTIYF TGTGCCAGCAGTGATTCGACAGGGGGACTTGGAAACACCATATATTTT
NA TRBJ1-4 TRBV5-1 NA CASSSTGRNEKLFF TGCGCCAGCAGCTCAACAGGGCGCAATGAAAAACTGTTTTTT
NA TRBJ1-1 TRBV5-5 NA CASSLVGLNTEAFF TGTGCCAGCAGCCTGGTTGGGCTGAACACTGAAGCTTTCTTT
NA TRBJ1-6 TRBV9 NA CASSVARGGNSPLHF TGTGCCAGCAGCGTAGCTCGGGGGGGAAATTCACCCCTCCACTTT